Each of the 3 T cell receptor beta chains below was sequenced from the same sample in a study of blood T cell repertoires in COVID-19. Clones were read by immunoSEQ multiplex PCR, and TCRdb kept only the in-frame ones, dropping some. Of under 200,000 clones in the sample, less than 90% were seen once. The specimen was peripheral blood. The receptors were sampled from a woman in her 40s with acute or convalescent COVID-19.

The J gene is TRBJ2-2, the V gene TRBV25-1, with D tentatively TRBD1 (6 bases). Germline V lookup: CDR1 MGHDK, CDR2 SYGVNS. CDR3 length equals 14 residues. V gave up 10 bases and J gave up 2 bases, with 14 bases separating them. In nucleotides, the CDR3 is TGTGCCACCTCGGACAGTTTCAACACCGGGGAGCTGTTTTTT. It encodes CATSDSFNTGELFF.

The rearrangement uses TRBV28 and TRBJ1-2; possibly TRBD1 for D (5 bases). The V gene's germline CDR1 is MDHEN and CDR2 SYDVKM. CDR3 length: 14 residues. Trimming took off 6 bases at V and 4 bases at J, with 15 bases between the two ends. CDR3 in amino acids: CASSQTGPIYGYTF. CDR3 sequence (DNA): TGTGCCAGCAGCCAAACAGGCCCAATCTATGGCTACACCTTC.

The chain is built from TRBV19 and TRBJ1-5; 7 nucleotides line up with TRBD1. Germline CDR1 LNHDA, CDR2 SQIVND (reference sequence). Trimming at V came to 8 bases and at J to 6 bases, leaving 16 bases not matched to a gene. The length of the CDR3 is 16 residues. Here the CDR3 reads CASSPGIGQAGQPQHF. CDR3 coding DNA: TGTGCCAGTTCCCCCGGGATCGGACAGGCCGGTCAGCCCCAGCATTTT.